This record concerns one T cell receptor (beta chain) sequence. The target antigen is unknown. This sample is part of a study of T cell responses to AZD1222 COVID-19 vaccine. Findings and limits, study-wide: Spike-specific TCR breadth and depth grew following two AZD1222 doses.

V was pared by 6 bases and J by 0 bases, with 18 bases of the junction left unmatched. The CDR3 length is 19 residues. Germline CDR1 and CDR2: LGHDT and YNNKEL (reference sequence). Produced via immunoSEQ multiplex PCR; TCRdb's table is partial and in-frame only. The sample lists some 180,000 clones; around 92% were seen once. This clonotype was obtained from an adult in good health. V gene TRBV3-1 (or the pseudogene TRBV3-2) combines with J gene TRBJ1-1; 8 bases align to TRBD1. Sequences were derived from peripheral blood, sampled on day 0 of AZD1222 vaccination. CDR3 nucleotides: TGTGCCAGCAGTCACAATTACGGATATGTGGGACAGGTGAACACTGAAGCTTTCTTT. Its translation: CASSHNYGYVGQVNTEAFF.